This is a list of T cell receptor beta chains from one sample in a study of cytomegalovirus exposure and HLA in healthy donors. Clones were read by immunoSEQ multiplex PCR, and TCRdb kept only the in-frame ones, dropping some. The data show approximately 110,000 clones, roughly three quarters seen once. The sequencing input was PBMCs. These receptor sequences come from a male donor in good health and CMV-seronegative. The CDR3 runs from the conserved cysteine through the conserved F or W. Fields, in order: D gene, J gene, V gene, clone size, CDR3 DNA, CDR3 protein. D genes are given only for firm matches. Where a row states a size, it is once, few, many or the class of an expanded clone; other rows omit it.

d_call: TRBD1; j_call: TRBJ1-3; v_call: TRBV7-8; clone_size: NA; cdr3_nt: TGTGCCAGCAGCTTAGGGCAGGGGGCTCGTGGAAACACCATATATTTT; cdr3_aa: CASSLGQGARGNTIYF
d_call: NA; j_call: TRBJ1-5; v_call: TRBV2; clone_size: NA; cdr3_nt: TGTGCCAGCGGAGAAAACTCAGGGTATAGCAATCAGCCCCAGCATTTT; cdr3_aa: CASGENSGYSNQPQHF
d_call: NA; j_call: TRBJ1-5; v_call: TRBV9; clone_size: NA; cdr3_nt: TGTGCCAGCAGCGCGTCCGGGGATAGCAATCAGCCCCAGCATTTT; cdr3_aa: CASSASGDSNQPQHF
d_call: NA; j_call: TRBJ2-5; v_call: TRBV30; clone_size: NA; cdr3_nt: TGTGCCTGGGGACAGAGCCAAGAGACCCAGTACTTC; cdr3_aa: CAWGQSQETQYF
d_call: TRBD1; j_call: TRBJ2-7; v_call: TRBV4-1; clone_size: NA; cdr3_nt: TGCGCCAGCAGCCCCCGGGACAGGGCCTACGAGCAGTACTTC; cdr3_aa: CASSPRDRAYEQYF
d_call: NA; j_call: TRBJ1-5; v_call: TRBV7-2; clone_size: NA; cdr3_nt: TGTGCCAGCAGCCCCTATAACCAGCCCCAGCATTTT; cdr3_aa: CASSPYNQPQHF
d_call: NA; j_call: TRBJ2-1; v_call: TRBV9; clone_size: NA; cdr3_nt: TGTGCCAGCAGCCTCTCCGCCGGGAGTGATGAGCAGTTCTTC; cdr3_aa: CASSLSAGSDEQFF
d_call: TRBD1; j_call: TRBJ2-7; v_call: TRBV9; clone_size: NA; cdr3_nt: TGTGCCAGCAGCTCTCGACAGGGGTCGGAGGAGCAGTACTTC; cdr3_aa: CASSSRQGSEEQYF
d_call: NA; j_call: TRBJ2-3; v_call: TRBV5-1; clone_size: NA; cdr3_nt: TGCGCCAGCAGCTTGGGGGGGGTAAGCACAGATACGCAGTATTTT; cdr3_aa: CASSLGGVSTDTQYF
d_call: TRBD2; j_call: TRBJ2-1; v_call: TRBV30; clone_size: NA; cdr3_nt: TGTGCCTGGAGATCCCTAACTAGCGGAGGGGGTCATGAGCAGTTCTTC; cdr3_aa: CAWRSLTSGGGHEQFF
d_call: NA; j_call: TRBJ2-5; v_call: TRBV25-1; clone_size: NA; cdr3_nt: TGTGCCAGCAGTGAATACGGGCAGAGGGAGCAGTACTTC; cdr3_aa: CASSEYGQREQYF
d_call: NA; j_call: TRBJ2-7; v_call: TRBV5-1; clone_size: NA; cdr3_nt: TGCGCCAGCAGCTTGGGCTCGGGACATCCTTACGAGCAGTACTTC; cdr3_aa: CASSLGSGHPYEQYF
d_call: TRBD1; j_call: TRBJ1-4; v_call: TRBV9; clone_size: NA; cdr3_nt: TGTGCCAGCAGCGTTCGACAGGGGGGGCTGTTTTTT; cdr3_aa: CASSVRQGGLFF
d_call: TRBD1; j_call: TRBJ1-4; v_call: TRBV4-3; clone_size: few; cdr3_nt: TGCGCCAGCAGCCACGGAAGGGACAGGGGGAATGAAAAACTGTTTTTT; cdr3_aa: CASSHGRDRGNEKLFF